This entry lists 15 T cell receptor beta chains sequenced from one sample in a study of blood T cell repertoires in COVID-19. Using immunoSEQ multiplex PCR, the repertoire was profiled, and TCRdb retains in-frame clones only, with some absent. The table includes 96,000 or so clones, around nine tenths detected once. Sequencing was done on a sample of peripheral blood. The source of these receptors is a human donor with COVID-19, enrolled during active disease. The donor label of this sample is uncertain.

The rearrangement links TRBV27 to TRBJ1-5; D is ambiguous. This CDR3 is 16 amino acids long. CDR1 is MNHEY and CDR2 is SMNVEV in the germline V gene (reference sequence). Trimming took off 5 bases at V and 1 base at J, with 15 bases between the two ends. This CDR3 reads CASSHNSVWSNQPQHF. CDR3 in DNA: TGTGCCAGCAGTCACAACAGTGTCTGGAGCAATCAGCCCCAGCATTTT.

J is TRBJ1-1 and V is TRBV6-5, with D perhaps matching TRBD1 (5 bases). CDR1 MNHEY and CDR2 SVGAGI come from the germline V gene. The CDR3 spans 12 residues. Trimming left V 0 bases short and J 11 bases short, with 10 bases between. The CDR3 nucleotides are TGTGCCAGCAGTTACTCGGGGGGGAGGGCTTTCTTT. Amino acids: CASSYSGGRAFF.

Only one count was recorded for this clone. The rearrangement uses TRBV19 and TRBJ1-5, with D tentatively TRBD1 (5 bases). V gave up 5 bases and J gave up 8 bases, with 10 bases separating them. Per germline, CDR1 LNHDA and CDR2 SQIVND (reference sequence). The CDR3 length is 12 residues. The CDR3 spells CASSGGTEPQHF. In DNA, the CDR3 is TGTGCCAGTAGTGGGGGGACTGAGCCCCAGCATTTT. The variable domain in full, completed from reference TRBV19 and TRBJ1-5, reads DGGITQSPKYLFRKEGQNVTLSCEQNLNHDAMYWYRQDPGQGLRLIYYSQIVNDFQKGDIAEGYSVSREKKESFPLTVTSAQKNPTAFYLCASSGGTEPQHFGDGTRLSIL.

In DNA form, the CDR3 reads TGCGCCAGCAGCGCCACAGGGGGCGGGGAGCTGTTTTTT. This sequence encodes CASSATGGGELFF. The chain combines TRBV5-1 with TRBJ2-2, with 8 bases identical to TRBD1. Germline values: CDR1 SGHRS, CDR2 YFSETQ. V was pared by 4 bases and J by 7 bases, with 3 bases of the junction left unmatched. The CDR3 covers 13 residues.

This clone was seen only a few times. This rearrangement joins TRBV4-1 to TRBJ1-3; D call uncertain. V shed 4 bases and J shed 2 bases, with 6 bases lying between them. Germline-derived CDR1 and CDR2 are MGHRA and YSYEKL. The CDR3 covers 13 residues. In DNA, the CDR3 is TGCGCCAGCAGCCCCGAGACTGGAAACACCATATATTTT. This translates into CASSPETGNTIYF.

This rearrangement joins TRBV24-1 to TRBJ2-7; possibly TRBD2 for D (5 bases). This CDR3 has 12 residues. Trimming cost V 4 bases and J 6 bases, with 9 bases left between them. Germline V gene data show CDR1 as KGHDR and CDR2 as SFDVKD. The DNA of the CDR3 is TGTGCCACCAGTGAAACGGGATCCGAGCAGTACTTC. This encodes CATSETGSEQYF.

The CDR3, as DNA: TGCGCCACCTCAGAGGCAGGGGGTATATCACCCCTCCACTTT. Translation: CATSEAGGISPLHF. The chain has TRBV5-1 and TRBJ1-6; 7 bases line up with TRBD1. Germline V gene data show CDR1 as SGHRS and CDR2 as YFSETQ. The V segment lost 9 bases and the J segment 10 bases; nucleotides outside the gene matches: 13. This CDR3 has 14 residues.

The rearrangement links TRBV7-9 to TRBJ2-7, with D perhaps matching TRBD1 (5 bases). Germline CDR1 is SEHNR and CDR2 is FQNEAQ (reference sequence). V lost 5 bases, J lost 2 bases, and 13 bases lay in between. The CDR3 sequence is 14 residues long. CDR3 in amino acids: CASSLSDKTYEQYF. The CDR3 coding sequence is TGTGCCAGCAGCCTCTCGGACAAGACCTACGAGCAGTACTTC.

This clone was recorded a few times. V is TRBV6-5 and J is TRBJ1-3; a weak D match, TRBD1 (5 bases). V lost 7 bases to trimming and J lost 2 bases, with 15 bases between them. The germline V gene has CDR1 MNHEY and CDR2 SVGAGI. The CDR3 spans 15 residues. CDR3 region: CASTLGRGPGNTIYF. The CDR3 nucleotides read TGTGCCAGCACATTAGGGAGGGGCCCTGGAAACACCATATATTTT.

This rearrangement joins TRBV5-4 to TRBJ2-7; 7 bases agree with TRBD1. This CDR3 contains 15 residues. The germline V gene encodes CDR1 SGHNT and CDR2 YYREEE (reference sequence). J was trimmed by 2 bases and V by 4 bases; bases with no gene match: 9. In DNA, the CDR3 is TGTGCCAGCAGCAAAGACAGGGATAGACCCTACGAGCAGTACTTC. It is translated as CASSKDRDRPYEQYF.

The chain recombines TRBV5-1 with TRBJ2-7; D might be TRBD1 (6 bases). This CDR3 has 15 amino acids. Deletions cut 4 bases from V and 3 bases from J, with 17 bases between. Germline CDR1 SGHRS, CDR2 YFSETQ. CDR3 DNA: TGCGCCAGCAGCCGGGACATGGGGGAGAACTACGAGCAGTACTTC. This translates into CASSRDMGENYEQYF.

The V call is TRBV6-6, the J call TRBJ1-5; 9 bases fit TRBD1. The CDR3 runs 15 residues. With V trimmed by 5 bases and J by 4 bases, 6 bases remained unmatched. Germline V gene sequence: CDR1 MNHNY, CDR2 SVGAGI (reference sequence). The CDR3 DNA is TGTGCCAGCAGTCCCCCCGGGACAGGGAATCAGCCCCAGCATTTT. This sequence encodes CASSPPGTGNQPQHF.

CDR3 DNA: TGTGCCAGCAGAACCGGGACATACGACTACGAGCAGTACTTC. Translating it yields CASRTGTYDYEQYF. The rearrangement links TRBV2 to TRBJ2-7, with TRBD1 as a possible D gene (6 bases). Germline lookup yields CDR1 SNHLY and CDR2 FYNNEI. The CDR3 covers 14 residues. V was clipped by 6 bases and J by 3 bases, with 15 bases between them.

This clone has only one observation. V and J are TRBV18 and TRBJ1-5, with D unresolved. Looked up from germline, CDR1 is KGHSH and CDR2 is LQKENI. There are 12 residues in the CDR3. V was pared by 3 bases and J by 4 bases, with 4 bases between. The CDR3 loop is CASSPENQPQHF. Written as DNA, the CDR3 is TGTGCCAGCTCACCGGAGAATCAGCCCCAGCATTTT.

The chain joins TRBV4-1 to TRBJ1-5; D might be TRBD1 (6 bases). This CDR3 comprises 16 residues. Deletions cut 5 bases from V and 6 bases from J, with 20 bases between. Germline V gene lookup returns CDR1 MGHRA and CDR2 YSYEKL. In DNA form, the CDR3 reads TGCGCCAGCAGCAACGCAGTGAGGGGGAAGGGTCAGCCCCAGCATTTT. Translated: CASSNAVRGKGQPQHF.